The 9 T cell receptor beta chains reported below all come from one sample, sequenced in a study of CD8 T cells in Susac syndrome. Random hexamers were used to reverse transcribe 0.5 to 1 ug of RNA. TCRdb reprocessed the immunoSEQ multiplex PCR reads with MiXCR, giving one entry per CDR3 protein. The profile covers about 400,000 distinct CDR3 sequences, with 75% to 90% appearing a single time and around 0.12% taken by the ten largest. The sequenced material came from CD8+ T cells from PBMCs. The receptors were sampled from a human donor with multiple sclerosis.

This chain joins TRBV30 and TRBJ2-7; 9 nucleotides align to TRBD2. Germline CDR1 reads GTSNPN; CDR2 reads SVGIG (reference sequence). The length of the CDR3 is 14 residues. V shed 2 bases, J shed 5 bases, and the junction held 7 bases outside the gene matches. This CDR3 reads CAWSLLAGAHEQYF. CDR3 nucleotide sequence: TGTGCCTGGAGTCTCTTAGCGGGAGCTCACGAGCAGTACTTC. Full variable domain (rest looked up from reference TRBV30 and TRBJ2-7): SQTIHQWPATLVQPVGSPLSLECTVEGTSNPNLYWYRQAAGRGLQLLFYSVGIGQISSEVPQNLSASRPQDRQFILSSKKLLLSDSGFYLCAWSLLAGAHEQYFGPGTRLTVT.

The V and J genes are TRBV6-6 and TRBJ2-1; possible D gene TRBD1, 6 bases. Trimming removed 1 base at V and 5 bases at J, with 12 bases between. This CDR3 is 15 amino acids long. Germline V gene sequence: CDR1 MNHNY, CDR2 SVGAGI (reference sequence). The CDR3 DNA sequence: TGTGCCAGCAGTTACTACCTTCAGGGGAACAATGAGCAGTTCTTC. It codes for CASSYYLQGNNEQFF.

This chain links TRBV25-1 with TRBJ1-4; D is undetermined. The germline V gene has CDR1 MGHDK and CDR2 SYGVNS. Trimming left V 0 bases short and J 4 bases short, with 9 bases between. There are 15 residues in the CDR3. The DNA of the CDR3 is TGTGCCAGCAGTGAATATCAACAGCTTAATGAAAAACTGTTTTTT. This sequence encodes CASSEYQQLNEKLFF.

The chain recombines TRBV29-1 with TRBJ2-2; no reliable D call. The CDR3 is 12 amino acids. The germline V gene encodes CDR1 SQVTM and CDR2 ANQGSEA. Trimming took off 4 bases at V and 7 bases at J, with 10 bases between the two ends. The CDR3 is CSVGIFGGELFF. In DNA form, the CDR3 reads TGCAGCGTTGGTATTTTCGGCGGGGAGCTGTTTTTT.

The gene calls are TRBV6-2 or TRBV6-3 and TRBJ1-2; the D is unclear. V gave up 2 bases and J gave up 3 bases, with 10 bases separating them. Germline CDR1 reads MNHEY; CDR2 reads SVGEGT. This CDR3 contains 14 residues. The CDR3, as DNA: TGTGCCAGCAGTTACGGGGTGACGGACTATGGCTACACCTTC. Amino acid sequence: CASSYGVTDYGYTF.

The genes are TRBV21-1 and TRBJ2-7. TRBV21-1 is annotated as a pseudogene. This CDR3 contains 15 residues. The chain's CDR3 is CASSKLDTISYEQYF. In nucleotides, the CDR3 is TGTGCCAGCAGCAAACTTGACACTATTTCCTACGAGCAGTACTTC.

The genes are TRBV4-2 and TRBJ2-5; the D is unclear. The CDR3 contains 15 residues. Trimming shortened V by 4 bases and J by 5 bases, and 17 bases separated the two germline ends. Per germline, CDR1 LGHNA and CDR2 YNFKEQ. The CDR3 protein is CASSPSSLGGETQYF. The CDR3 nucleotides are TGTGCCAGCAGCCCCTCGAGCCTGGGCGGTGAGACCCAGTACTTC.

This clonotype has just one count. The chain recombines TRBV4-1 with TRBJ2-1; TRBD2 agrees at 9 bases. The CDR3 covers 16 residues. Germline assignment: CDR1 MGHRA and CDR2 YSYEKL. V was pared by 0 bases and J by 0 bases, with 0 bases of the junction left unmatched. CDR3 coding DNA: TGCGCCAGCAGCCAAGATAGCGGGGGCTCCTACAATGAGCAGTTCTTC. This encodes CASSQDSGGSYNEQFF.

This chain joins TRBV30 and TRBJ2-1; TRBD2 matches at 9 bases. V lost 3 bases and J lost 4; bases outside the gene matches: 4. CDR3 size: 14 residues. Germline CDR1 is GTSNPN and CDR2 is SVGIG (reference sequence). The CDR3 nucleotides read TGTGCCTGGAGGGTAGCGGGAGTGTACAATGAGCAGTTCTTC. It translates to CAWRVAGVYNEQFF.